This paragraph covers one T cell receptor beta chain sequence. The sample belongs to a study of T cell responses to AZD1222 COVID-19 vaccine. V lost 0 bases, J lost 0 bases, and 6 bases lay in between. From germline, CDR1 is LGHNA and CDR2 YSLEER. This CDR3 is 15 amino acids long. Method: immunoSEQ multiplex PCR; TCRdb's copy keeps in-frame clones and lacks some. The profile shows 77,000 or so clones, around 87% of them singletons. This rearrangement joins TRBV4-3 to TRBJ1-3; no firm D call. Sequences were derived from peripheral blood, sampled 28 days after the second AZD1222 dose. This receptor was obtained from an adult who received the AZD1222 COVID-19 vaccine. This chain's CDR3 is CASSQDRASGNTIYF. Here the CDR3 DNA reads TGCGCCAGCAGCCAAGACCGAGCCTCTGGAAACACCATATATTTT.